The 3 T cell receptor beta chains below come from one sample, sequenced in a study of blood T cell repertoires in COVID-19. Data came from immunoSEQ multiplex PCR; TCRdb stores just in-frame clones and leaves some out. Of about 170,000 clones listed, roughly 84% are singletons. Sequenced material: peripheral blood. Receptors originate from a man older than 75 with COVID-19, enrolled during active disease.

This rearrangement joins TRBV11-3 to TRBJ2-1, with TRBD1 matching 7 bases. This CDR3 has 15 amino acids. With V trimmed by 4 bases and J by 5 bases, 8 bases remained unmatched. Germline CDR1 is SGHNT and CDR2 is YENEEA. The CDR3 DNA is TGTGCCAGCAGCTACGGACAGGATTGGGACAATGAGCAGTTCTTC. This encodes CASSYGQDWDNEQFF.

The CDR3 region is CASTRQHRIPNSPLHF. In DNA form, the CDR3 reads TGTGCCAGCACGAGGCAACATAGGATTCCCAATTCACCCCTCCACTTT. This sequence joins TRBV27 and TRBJ1-6; D ambiguous. Germline lookup yields CDR1 MNHEY and CDR2 SMNVEV (reference sequence). V shed 7 bases and J shed 7 bases, with 20 bases lying between them. This CDR3 is built from 16 residues.

This clone was seen only once. The chain is built from TRBV5-1 and TRBJ1-2; D possibly corresponds to TRBD1 (6 bases). This CDR3 is 13 amino acids long. Germline V lookup: CDR1 SGHRS, CDR2 YFSETQ. Trimming shortened V by 0 bases and J by 3 bases, and 6 bases separated the two germline ends. This chain's CDR3 is CASSLGQDYGYTF. CDR3 coding DNA: TGCGCCAGCAGCTTGGGACAGGACTATGGCTACACCTTC.